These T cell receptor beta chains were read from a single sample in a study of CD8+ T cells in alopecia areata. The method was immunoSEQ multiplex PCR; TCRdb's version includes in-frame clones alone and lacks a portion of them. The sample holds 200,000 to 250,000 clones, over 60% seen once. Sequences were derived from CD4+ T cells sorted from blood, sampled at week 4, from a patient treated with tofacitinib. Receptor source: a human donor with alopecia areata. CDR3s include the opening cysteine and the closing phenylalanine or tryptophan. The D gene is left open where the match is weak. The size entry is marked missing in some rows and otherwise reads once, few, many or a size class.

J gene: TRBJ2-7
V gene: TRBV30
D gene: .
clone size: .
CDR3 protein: CAWTPAWSYEQYF
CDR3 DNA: TGTGCCTGGACCCCAGCGTGGTCCTACGAGCAGTACTTC

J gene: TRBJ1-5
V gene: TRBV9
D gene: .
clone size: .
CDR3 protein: CASSARSDLGPQHF
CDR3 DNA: TGTGCCAGCAGCGCGCGGTCCGACCTAGGGCCCCAGCATTTT

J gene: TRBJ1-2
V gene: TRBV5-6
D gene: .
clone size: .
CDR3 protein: CASSLGVDGYTF
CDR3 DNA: TGTGCCAGCAGCTTAGGGGTTGATGGCTACACCTTC

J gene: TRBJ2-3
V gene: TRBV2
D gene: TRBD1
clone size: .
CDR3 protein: CASSNRGADTQYF
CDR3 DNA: TGTGCCAGCAGCAACAGGGGCGCAGATACGCAGTATTTT

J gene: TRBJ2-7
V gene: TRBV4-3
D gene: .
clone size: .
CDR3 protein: CASSQDDLTLREQYF
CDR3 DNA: TGCGCCAGCAGCCAAGACGATCTGACCCTACGGGAGCAGTACTTC

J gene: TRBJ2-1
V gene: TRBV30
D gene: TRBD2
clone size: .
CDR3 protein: CAWSPGGPEFF
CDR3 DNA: TGTGCCTGGAGTCCGGGGGGACCAGAGTTCTTC

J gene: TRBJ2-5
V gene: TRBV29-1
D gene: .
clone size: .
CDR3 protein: CSVVGGGQGETQYF
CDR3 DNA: TGCAGCGTTGTGGGAGGGGGTCAAGGAGAGACCCAGTACTTC

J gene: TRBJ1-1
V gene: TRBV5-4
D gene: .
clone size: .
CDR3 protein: CASSPMVDTEAFF
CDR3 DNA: TGTGCCAGCAGCCCTATGGTAGACACTGAAGCTTTCTTT

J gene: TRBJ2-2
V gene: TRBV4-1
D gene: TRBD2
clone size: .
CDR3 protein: CASSQDAGGLTGELFF
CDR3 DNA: TGCGCCAGCAGCCAAGATGCGGGGGGGCTAACCGGGGAGCTGTTTTTT

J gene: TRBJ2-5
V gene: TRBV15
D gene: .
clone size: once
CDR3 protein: CATSRDDRSGETQYF
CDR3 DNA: TGTGCCACCAGCAGAGATGATAGGAGCGGGGAGACCCAGTACTTC

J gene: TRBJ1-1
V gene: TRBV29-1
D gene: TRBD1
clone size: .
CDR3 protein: CSGDRAGEAFF
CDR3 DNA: TGCAGCGGCGACAGGGCGGGTGAAGCTTTCTTT

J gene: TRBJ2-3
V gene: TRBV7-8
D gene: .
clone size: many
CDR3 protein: CASSPKSPKDTQYF
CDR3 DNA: TGTGCCAGCAGCCCAAAGAGCCCTAAAGATACGCAGTATTTT

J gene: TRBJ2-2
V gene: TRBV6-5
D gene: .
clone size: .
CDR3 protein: CASSYVHLTNTGELFF
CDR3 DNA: TGTGCCAGCAGTTATGTCCACCTAACGAACACCGGGGAGCTGTTTTTT

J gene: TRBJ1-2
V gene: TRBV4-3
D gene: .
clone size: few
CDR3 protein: CASSQDTPPSRTGYTF
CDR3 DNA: TGCGCCAGCAGCCAAGATACTCCCCCATCTCGGACGGGCTACACCTTC

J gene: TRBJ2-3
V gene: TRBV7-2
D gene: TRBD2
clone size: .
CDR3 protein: CASSGLAEVRGTQYF
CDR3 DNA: TGTGCCAGCAGCGGACTAGCGGAAGTTCGGGGTACGCAGTATTTT

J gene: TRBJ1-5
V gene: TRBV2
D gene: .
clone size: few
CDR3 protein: CASSDKAAEQPQHF
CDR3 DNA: TGTGCCAGCAGTGACAAGGCGGCCGAGCAGCCCCAGCATTTT

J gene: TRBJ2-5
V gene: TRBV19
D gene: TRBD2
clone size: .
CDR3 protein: CASSPPGLGETQYF
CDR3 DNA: TGTGCCAGTAGTCCCCCGGGACTAGGGGAGACCCAGTACTTC

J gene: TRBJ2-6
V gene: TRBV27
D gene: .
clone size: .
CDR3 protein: CASSSHSGANVLTF
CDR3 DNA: TGTGCCAGCAGCAGCCACTCTGGGGCCAACGTCCTGACTTTC

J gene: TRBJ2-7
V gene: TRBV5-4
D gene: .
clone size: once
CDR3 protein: CASSKGTETYEQYF
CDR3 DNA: TGTGCCAGCAGCAAGGGGACGGAAACCTACGAGCAGTACTTC

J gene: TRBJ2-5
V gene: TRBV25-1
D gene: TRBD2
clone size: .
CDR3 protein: CASSRRGNQETQYF
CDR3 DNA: TGTGCCAGCAGTCGGCGGGGGAACCAAGAGACCCAGTACTTC

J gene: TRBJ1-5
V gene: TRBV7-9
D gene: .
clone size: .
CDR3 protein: CASSLGRTSNQPQHF
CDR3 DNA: TGTGCCAGCAGCTTAGGACGGACATCCAATCAGCCCCAGCATTTT

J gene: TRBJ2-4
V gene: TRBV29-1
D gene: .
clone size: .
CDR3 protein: CSVGQPSNIQYF
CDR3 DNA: TGCAGCGTTGGACAGCCGAGTAACATTCAGTACTTC

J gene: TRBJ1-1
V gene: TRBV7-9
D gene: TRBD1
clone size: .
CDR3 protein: CASSFAQGRTEAFF
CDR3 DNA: TGTGCCAGCAGCTTCGCACAGGGGAGGACTGAAGCTTTCTTT

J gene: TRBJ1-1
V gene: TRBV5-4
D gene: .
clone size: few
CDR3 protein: CASSSPDTEAFF
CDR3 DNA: TGTGCCAGCAGCTCCCCGGACACTGAAGCTTTCTTT

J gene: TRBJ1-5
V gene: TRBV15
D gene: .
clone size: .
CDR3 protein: CATSPPYNQPQHF
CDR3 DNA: TGTGCCACCAGCCCCCCCTACAATCAGCCCCAGCATTTT

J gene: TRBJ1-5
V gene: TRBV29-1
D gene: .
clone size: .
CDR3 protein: CSVTQGWGGNQPQHF
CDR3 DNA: TGCAGCGTTACCCAGGGGTGGGGGGGCAATCAGCCCCAGCATTTT

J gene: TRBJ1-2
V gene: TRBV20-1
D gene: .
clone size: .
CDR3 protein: CSASLLPGYTF
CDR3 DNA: TGCAGTGCTAGCCTTCTACCTGGCTACACCTTC

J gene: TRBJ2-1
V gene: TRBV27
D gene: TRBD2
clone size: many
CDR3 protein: CASSSKRGGRNEQFF
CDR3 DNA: TGTGCCAGCAGTTCGAAGCGGGGGGGCCGCAATGAGCAGTTCTTC

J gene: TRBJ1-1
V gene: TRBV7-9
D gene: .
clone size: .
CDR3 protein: CASSLGQNTEAFF
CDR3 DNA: TGTGCCAGCAGCTTAGGACAGAACACTGAAGCTTTCTTT

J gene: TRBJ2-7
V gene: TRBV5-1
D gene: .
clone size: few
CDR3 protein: CASSLDRAEYEQYF
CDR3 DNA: TGCGCCAGCAGCTTGGACAGGGCTGAGTACGAGCAGTACTTC

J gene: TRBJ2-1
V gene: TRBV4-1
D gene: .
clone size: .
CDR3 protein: CASSQRSISVGVYNEQFF
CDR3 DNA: TGCGCCAGCAGCCAACGTTCTATTTCAGTTGGGGTTTACAATGAGCAGTTCTTC